This T cell receptor beta chain appears in the sequencing data of a study of identical twins. Broader study findings: Among out-of-frame alpha sequences shared by twins, low generation probability occurred in excess. Reduced insertions were recorded for abundant cord blood beta clonotypes, with no such pattern in memory repertoires. Out-of-frame TCR alpha sharing observed in monozygotic twins exceeded model estimates.

Via MiXCR, TCRdb re-called the 5' RACE reads, giving one row per CDR3 protein. Of around 450,000 distinct CDR3 sequences in the sample, 14% were seen once. This clonotype has a handful of counts. Its antigen is currently unknown. The CDR3 extends over 16 amino acids. The germline V gene has CDR1 SQVTM and CDR2 ANQGSEA. Losses at the gene ends were 7 bases for V and 2 bases for J; bases not matched to a gene: 15. The same sample was also studied in work on yellow fever vaccine responses in identical twins.

This sequence joins TRBV29-1 and TRBJ2-3; 7 positions agree with TRBD1. This TCR was sampled from a woman aged 18-30 years in good health. Sequenced: CD4+ T cells sorted from blood. The CDR3 here is CSAGASNRGPTDTQYF. The CDR3 DNA is TGCAGCGCTGGCGCTTCCAACAGGGGACCCACAGATACGCAGTATTTT.